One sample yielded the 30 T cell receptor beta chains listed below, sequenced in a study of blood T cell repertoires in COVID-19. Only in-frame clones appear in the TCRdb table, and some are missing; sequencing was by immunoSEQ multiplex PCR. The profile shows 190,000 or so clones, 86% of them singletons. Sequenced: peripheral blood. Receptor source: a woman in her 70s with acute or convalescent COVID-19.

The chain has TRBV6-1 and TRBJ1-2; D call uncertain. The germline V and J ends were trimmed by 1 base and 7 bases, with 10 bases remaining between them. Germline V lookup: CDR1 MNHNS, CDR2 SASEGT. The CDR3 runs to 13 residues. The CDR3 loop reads CASSEDLSVGYTF. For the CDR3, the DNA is TGTGCCAGCAGTGAAGACCTCAGCGTTGGCTACACCTTC.

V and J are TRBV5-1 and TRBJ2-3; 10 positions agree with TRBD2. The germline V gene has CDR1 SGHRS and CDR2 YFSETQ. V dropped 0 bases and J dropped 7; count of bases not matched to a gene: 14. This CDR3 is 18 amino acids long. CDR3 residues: CASSLGLLEREGLNTQYF. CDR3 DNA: TGCGCCAGCAGCTTGGGGCTACTTGAGCGGGAGGGCCTAAATACGCAGTATTTT.

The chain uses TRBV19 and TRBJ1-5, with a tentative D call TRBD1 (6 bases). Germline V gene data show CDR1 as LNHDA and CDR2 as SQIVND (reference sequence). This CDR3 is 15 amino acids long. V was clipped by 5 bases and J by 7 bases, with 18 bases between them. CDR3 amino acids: CASSDPRGLGQPQHF. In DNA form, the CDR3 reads TGTGCCAGTAGTGACCCAAGGGGGTTAGGGCAGCCCCAGCATTTT.

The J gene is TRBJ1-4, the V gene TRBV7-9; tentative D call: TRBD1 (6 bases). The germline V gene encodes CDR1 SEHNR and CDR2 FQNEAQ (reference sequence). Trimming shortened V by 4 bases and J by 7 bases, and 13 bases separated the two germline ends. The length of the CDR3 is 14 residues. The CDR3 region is CASSSIGQTEKLFF. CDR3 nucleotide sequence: TGTGCCAGCAGCTCCATTGGACAGACTGAAAAACTGTTTTTT.

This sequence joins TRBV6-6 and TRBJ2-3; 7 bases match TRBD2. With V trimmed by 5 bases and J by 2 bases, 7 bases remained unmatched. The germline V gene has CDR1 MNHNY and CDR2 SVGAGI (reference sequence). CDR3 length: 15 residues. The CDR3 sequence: CASSLEGRATDTQYF. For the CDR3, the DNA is TGTGCCAGCAGTCTAGAAGGGAGGGCCACAGATACGCAGTATTTT.

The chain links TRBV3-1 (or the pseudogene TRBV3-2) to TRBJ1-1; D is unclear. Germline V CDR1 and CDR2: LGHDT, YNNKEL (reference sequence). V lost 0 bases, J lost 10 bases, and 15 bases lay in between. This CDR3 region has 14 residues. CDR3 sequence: CASSQDAGLGGAFF. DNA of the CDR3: TGTGCCAGCAGCCAAGATGCCGGCCTCGGAGGAGCTTTCTTT.

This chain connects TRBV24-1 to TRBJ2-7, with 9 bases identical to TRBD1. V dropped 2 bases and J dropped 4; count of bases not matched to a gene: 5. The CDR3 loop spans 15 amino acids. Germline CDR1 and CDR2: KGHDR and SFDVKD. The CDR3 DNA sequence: TGTGCCACCAGTGATTCCAGGACAGGGGTATACGAGCAGTACTTC. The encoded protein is CATSDSRTGVYEQYF.

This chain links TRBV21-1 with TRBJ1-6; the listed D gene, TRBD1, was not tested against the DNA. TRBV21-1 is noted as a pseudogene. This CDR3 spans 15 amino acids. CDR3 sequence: CASSPRDRGNSPLHF. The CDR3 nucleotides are TGTGCCAGCAGCCCCCGGGACAGGGGTAATTCACCCCTCCACTTT.

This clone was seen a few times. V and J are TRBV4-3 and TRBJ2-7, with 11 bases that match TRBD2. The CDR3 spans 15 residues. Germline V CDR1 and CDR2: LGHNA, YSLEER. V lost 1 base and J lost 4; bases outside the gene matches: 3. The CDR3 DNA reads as TGCGCCAGCAGCCAAGGTAGCGGGAGGGGATACGAGCAGTACTTC. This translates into CASSQGSGRGYEQYF.

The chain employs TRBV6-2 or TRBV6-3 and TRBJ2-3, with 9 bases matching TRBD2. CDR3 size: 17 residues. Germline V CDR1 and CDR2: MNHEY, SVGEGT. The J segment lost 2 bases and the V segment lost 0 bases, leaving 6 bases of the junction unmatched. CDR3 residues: CASSYSTAGGNTDTQYF. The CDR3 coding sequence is TGTGCCAGCAGTTACTCGACAGCGGGAGGTAACACAGATACGCAGTATTTT.

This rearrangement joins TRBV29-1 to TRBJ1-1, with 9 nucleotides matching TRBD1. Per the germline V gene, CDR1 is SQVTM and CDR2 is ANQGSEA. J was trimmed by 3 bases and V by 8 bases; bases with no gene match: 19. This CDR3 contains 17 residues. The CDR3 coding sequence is TGCAGCTTCCACCAAACCCGGGACAGGGCGGGGGACACTGAAGCTTTCTTT. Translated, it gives CSFHQTRDRAGDTEAFF. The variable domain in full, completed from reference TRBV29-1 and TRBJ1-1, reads SAVISQKPSRDICQRGTSLTIQCQVDSQVTMMFWYRQQPGQSLTLIATANQGSEATYESGFVIDKFPISRPNLTFSTLTVSNMSPEDSSIYLCSFHQTRDRAGDTEAFFGQGTRLTVV.

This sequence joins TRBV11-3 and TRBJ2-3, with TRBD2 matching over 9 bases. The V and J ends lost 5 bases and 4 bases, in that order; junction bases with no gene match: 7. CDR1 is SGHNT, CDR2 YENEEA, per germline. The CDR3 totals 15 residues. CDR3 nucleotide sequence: TGTGCCAGCAGCATACTAGCGGGCCTCTCAGATACGCAGTATTTT. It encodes CASSILAGLSDTQYF.

For the CDR3, the DNA is TGTGCCAGCAGTCCGCCGGGACTAGCGGGAGGGCGGGTGTTCTTC. It yields the protein CASSPPGLAGGRVFF. The chain employs TRBV6-5 and TRBJ2-1, with 16 bases identical to TRBD2. The V segment lost 5 bases and the J segment 15 bases; nucleotides outside the gene matches: 10. The CDR3 sequence is 15 residues long. The germline gives CDR1 MNHEY, CDR2 SVGAGI.

CDR3: CASSLGVGLRYQETQYF. CDR3 bases: TGTGCCAGCAGCTTAGGCGTAGGACTCAGGTACCAAGAGACCCAGTACTTC. The chain joins TRBV7-8 to TRBJ2-5, with TRBD2 as a possible D gene (5 bases). CDR1 and CDR2 (germline): SGHVS, FQNEAQ. V was clipped by 1 base and J by 0 bases, with 15 bases between them. The CDR3 loop spans 17 amino acids. Variable domain in full (rest from reference TRBV7-8 and TRBJ2-5): GAGVSQSPRYKVAKRGQDVALRCDPISGHVSLFWYQQALGQGPEFLTYFQNEAQLDKSGLPSDRFFAERPEGSVSTLKIQRTQQEDSAVYLCASSLGVGLRYQETQYFGPGTRLLVL.

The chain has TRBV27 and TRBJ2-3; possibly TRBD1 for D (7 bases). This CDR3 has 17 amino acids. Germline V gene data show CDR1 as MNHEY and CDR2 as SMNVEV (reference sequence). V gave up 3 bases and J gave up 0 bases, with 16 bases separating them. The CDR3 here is CASSFLATGTSTDTQYF. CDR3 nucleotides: TGTGCCAGCAGTTTTCTCGCGACAGGGACTAGCACAGATACGCAGTATTTT.

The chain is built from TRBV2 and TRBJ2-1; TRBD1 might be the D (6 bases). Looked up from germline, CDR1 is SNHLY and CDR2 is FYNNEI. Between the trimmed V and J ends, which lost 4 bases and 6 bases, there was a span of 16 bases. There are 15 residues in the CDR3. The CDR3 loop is CASSVGRGYGNEQFF. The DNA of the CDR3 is TGTGCCAGCAGTGTCGGCAGGGGTTATGGCAATGAGCAGTTCTTC. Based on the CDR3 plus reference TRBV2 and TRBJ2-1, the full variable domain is EPEVTQTPSHQVTQMGQEVILRCVPISNHLYFYWYRQILGQKVEFLVSFYNNEISEKSEIFDDQFSVERPDGSNFTLKIRSTKLEDSAMYFCASSVGRGYGNEQFFGPGTRLTVL.

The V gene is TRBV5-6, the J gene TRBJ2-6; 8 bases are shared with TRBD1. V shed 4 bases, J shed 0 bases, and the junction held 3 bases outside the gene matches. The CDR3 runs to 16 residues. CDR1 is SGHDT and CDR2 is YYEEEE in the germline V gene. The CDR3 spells CASSRQGLSGANVLTF. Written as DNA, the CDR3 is TGTGCCAGCAGCCGACAGGGGCTCTCTGGGGCCAACGTCCTGACTTTC.

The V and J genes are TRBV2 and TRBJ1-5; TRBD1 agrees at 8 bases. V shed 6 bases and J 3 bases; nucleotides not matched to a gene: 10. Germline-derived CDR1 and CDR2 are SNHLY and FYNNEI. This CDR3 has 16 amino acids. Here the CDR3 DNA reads TGTGCCAGCAGAACTTCCCGGACAGGGATCAATCAGCCCCAGCATTTT. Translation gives CASRTSRTGINQPQHF.

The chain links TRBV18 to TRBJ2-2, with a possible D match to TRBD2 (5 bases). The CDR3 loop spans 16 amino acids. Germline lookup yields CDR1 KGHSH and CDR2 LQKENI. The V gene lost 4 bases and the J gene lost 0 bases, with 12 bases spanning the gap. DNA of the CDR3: TGTGCCAGCTCACTTGAACTAGGCTCGAACACCGGGGAGCTGTTTTTT. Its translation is CASSLELGSNTGELFF.

CDR3: CASSDQGFNEQFF. CDR3 DNA: TGTGCCAGCAGTGATCAGGGCTTCAATGAGCAGTTCTTC. The chain employs TRBV2 and TRBJ2-1; weak D call: TRBD1 (5 bases). This CDR3 contains 13 residues. Germline V gives CDR1 SNHLY, CDR2 FYNNEI. Trimming cost V 3 bases and J 6 bases, with 9 bases left between them. The entire variable domain, with the rest obtained from reference TRBV2 and TRBJ2-1, is as follows: EPEVTQTPSHQVTQMGQEVILRCVPISNHLYFYWYRQILGQKVEFLVSFYNNEISEKSEIFDDQFSVERPDGSNFTLKIRSTKLEDSAMYFCASSDQGFNEQFFGPGTRLTVL.

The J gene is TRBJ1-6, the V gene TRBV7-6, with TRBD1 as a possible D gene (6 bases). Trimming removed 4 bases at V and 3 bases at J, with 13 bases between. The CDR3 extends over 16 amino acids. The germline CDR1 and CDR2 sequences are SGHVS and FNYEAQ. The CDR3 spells CASSSLQGDYNSPLHF. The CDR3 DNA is TGTGCCAGCAGCTCCCTACAGGGCGACTATAATTCACCCCTCCACTTT.

The CDR3: CSVEDDRGKNIQYF. For the CDR3, the DNA is TGCAGCGTTGAAGACGACAGGGGGAAAAACATTCAGTACTTC. The chain has TRBV29-1 and TRBJ2-4, with 9 bases aligning to TRBD1. CDR3 size: 14 residues. Germline-derived CDR1 and CDR2 are SQVTM and ANQGSEA. After removal of 0 bases from V and 4 bases from J, the junction contained 1 base not matched to a gene.

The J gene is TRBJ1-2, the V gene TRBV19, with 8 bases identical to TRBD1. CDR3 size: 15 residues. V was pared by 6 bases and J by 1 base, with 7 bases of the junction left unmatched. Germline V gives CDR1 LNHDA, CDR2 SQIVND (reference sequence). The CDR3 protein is CASRGGQGLNYGYTF. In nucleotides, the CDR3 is TGTGCCAGTAGGGGTGGACAGGGCCTTAACTATGGCTACACCTTC.

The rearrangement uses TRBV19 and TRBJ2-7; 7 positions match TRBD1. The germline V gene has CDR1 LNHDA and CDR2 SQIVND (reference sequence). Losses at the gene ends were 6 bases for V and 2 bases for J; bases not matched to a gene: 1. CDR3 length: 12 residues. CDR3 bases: TGTGCCAGTAGGGACAGGACCTACGAGCAGTACTTC. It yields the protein CASRDRTYEQYF.

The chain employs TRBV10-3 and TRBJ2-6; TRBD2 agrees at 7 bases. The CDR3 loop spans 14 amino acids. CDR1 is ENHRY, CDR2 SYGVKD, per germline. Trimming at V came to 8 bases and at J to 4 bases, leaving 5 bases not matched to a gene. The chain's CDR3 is CAIWGGLGANVLTF. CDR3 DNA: TGTGCCATCTGGGGGGGATTAGGGGCCAACGTCCTGACTTTC.

The CDR3 reads CASSLNSGRGNEQFF. DNA for the CDR3: TGTGCCAGCAGCTTGAATAGCGGGAGGGGCAATGAGCAGTTCTTC. The chain couples TRBV5-4 to TRBJ2-1; 11 bases agree with TRBD2. The germline V gene encodes CDR1 SGHNT and CDR2 YYREEE (reference sequence). Unmatched junction bases numbered 3, after V lost 1 base and J lost 6 bases. The CDR3 is 15 amino acids.

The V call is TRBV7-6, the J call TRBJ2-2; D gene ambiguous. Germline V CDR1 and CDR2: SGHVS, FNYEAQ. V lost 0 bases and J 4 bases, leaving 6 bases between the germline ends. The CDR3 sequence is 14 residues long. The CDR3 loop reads CASSLAASTGELFF. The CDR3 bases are TGTGCCAGCAGCTTAGCGGCTAGCACCGGGGAGCTGTTTTTT.

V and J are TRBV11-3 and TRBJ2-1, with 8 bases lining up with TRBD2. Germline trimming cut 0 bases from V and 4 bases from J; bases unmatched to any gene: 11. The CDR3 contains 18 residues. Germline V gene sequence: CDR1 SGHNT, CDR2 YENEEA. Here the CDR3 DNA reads TGTGCCAGCAGCTTAGATATCGAAAACGGGAGGGTATACAATGAGCAGTTCTTC. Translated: CASSLDIENGRVYNEQFF.

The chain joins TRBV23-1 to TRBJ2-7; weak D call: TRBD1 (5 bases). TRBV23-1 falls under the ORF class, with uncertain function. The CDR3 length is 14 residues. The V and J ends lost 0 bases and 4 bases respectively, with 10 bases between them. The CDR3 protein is CASSQSDRPYEQYF. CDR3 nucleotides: TGCGCCAGCAGTCAATCCGACAGACCTTACGAGCAGTACTTC.

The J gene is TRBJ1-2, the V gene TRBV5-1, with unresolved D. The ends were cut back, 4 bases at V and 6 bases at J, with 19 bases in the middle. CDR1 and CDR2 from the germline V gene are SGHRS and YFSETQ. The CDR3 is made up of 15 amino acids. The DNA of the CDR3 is TGCGCCAGCAGCCGGGGTACAGACTGGAGAGATGGCTACACCTTC. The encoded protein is CASSRGTDWRDGYTF.